This paragraph reports one TCR beta chain. Its specificity is unknown. Exclusion of a patient followed from autoimmune disease history or systemic immunosuppression. These data are taken from a study of OX40 agonist ivuxolimab in advanced cancers. Study details: Patient treatment consisted of intravenous ivuxolimab administration every 2 weeks at 0.01 to 10 mg/kg. A male proportion of 82.7% was recorded, with mean age around 62 years and range 23 to 79. Findings and caveats of the study: Doses of 0.1 to 3.0 mg/kg were accompanied by clonal expansion of CD4+ and CD8+ blood T cells by week 6.

V shed 6 bases and J 5 bases; nucleotides not matched to a gene: 4. The CDR3 totals 13 residues. In germline, CDR1 is SEHNR, CDR2 FQNEAQ (reference sequence). Using immunoSEQ multiplex PCR, the repertoire was profiled, and TCRdb retains in-frame clones only, with some absent. The repertoire has 66,000 or so clones, under 90% of them found once; the top ten carry approximately 0.56%. This TCR was sampled from an adult with an advanced solid tumor such as melanoma, head and neck, liver or kidney cancer. This material consisted of CD4+ or CD8+ T cells sorted from blood, taken in a trial of the OX40 agonist ivuxolimab. The V call is TRBV7-9, the J call TRBJ1-1, with TRBD1 matching 9 bases. The DNA of the CDR3 is TGTGCCAGCAGTTACAGGGGGCAAACTGAAGCTTTCTTT. Its protein is CASSYRGQTEAFF.